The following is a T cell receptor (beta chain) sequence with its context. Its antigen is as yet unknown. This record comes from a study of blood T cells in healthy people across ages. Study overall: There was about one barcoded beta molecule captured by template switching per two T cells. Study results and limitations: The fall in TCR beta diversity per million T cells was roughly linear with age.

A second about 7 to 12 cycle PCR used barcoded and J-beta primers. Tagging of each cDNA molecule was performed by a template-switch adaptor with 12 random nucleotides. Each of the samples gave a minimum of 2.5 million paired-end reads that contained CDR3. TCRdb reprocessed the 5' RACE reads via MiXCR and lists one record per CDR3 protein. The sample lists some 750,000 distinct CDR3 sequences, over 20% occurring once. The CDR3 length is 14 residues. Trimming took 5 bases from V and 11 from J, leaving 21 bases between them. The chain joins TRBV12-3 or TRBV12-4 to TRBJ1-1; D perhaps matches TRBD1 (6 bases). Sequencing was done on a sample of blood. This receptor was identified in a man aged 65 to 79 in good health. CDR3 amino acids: CASSPNSGTPDAFF. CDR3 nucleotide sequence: TGTGCCAGCAGTCCAAATTCCGGGACACCCGACGCTTTCTTT.